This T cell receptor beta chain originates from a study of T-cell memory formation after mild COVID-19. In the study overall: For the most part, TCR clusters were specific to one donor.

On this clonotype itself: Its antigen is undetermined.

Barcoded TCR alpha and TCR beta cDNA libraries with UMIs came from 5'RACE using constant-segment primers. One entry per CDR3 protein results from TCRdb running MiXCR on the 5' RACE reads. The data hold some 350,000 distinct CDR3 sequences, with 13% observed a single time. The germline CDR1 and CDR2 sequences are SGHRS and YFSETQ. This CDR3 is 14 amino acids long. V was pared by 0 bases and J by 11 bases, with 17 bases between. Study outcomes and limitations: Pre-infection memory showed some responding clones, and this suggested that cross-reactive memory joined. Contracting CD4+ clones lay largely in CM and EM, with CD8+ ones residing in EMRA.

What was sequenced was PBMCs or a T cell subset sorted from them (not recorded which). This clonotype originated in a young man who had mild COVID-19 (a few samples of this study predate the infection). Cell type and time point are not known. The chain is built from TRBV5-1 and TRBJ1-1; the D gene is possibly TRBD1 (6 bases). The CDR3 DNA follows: TGCGCCAGCAGCTTGGAATCGGCACAGGGTACGGCTTTCTTT. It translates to CASSLESAQGTAFF.